This TCR beta chain was documented in a study of identical twins. Findings and caveats of the study: Models underestimated how often monozygotic twins shared out-of-frame TCR alpha. Insertions were fewer in abundant cord blood beta clonotypes, whereas memory repertoires showed none of this pattern. The same donors were not followed; conclusions instead depended on cross-sectional statistical analysis.

This clonotype was recorded at least ten times. Its antigen is not identified. Per germline, CDR1 KGHSY and CDR2 FQNENV. The CDR3 has 14 amino acids. V gave up 4 bases and J gave up 9 bases; unmatched junction bases: 7. A universal primer site came from template switching; cDNA carried unique molecular identifiers. In TCRdb, the 5' RACE reads were re-called with MiXCR into one record per CDR3 protein. The data hold about 200,000 distinct CDR3 sequences, with approximately 7.1% observed a single time. Another study also made use of these data, one on T cells expressing NK-cell markers.

This sequence was found in a woman under 30 in good health. This sequence joins TRBV16 and TRBJ2-4, with TRBD1 identical over 9 bases. The material sequenced was CD8+ T cells sorted from blood. CDR3 sequence: CASSRSDRGGIQYF. The CDR3 bases are TGTGCCAGCAGCCGATCGGACAGGGGAGGCATTCAGTACTTC.